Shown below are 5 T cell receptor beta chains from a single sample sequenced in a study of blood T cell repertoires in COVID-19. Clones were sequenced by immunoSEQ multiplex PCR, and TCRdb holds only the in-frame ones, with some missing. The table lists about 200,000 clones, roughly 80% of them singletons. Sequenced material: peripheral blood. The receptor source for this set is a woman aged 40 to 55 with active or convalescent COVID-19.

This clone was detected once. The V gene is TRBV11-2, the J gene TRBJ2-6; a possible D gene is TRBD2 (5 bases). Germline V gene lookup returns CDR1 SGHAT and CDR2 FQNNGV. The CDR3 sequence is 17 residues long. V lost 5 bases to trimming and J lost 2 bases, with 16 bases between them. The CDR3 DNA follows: TGTGCCAGCAGCCCTTCACCCGTCGGGGCTGGGGCCAACGTCCTGACTTTC. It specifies CASSPSPVGAGANVLTF.

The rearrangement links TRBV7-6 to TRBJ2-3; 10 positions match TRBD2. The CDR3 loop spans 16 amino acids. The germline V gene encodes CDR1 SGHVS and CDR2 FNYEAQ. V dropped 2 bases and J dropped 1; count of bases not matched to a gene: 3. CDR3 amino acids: CASSLRTSGRTDTQYF. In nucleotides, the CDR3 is TGTGCCAGCAGCTTAAGGACTAGCGGACGCACAGATACGCAGTATTTT.

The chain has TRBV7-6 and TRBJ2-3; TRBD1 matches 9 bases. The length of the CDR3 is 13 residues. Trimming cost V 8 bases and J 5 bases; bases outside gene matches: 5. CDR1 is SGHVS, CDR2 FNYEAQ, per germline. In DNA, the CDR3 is TGTGCCAGCGTGGACAGGGGTGTAGATACGCAGTATTTT. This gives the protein CASVDRGVDTQYF.

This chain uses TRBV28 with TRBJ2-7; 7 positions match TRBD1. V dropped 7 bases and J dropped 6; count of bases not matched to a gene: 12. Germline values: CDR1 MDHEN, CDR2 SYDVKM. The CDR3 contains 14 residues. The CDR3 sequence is CASTLDPTGPEQYF. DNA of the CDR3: TGTGCCAGCACCCTAGACCCGACAGGGCCCGAGCAGTACTTC.

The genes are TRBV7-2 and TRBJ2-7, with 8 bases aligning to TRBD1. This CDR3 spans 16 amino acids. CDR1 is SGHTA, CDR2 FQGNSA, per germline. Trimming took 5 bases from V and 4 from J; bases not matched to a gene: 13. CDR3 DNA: TGTGCCAGCAGCCCCAGTGGGTCAGGGGGCCTATACGAGCAGTACTTC. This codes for CASSPSGSGGLYEQYF.